This paragraph covers one T cell receptor beta chain sequence. Its antigen is undetermined. This specimen belongs to a study of cytomegalovirus exposure and HLA in healthy donors. Overall study results and limits: A later analysis showed HLA-associated TCR beta chains outstripping equally common others in clonal expansion. The authors assumed roughly uniform sequencing depth across donors for presence/absence analyses. Later work found that TCR association rates differed between HLA loci; DRB1 had the most and HLA-C the fewest. The classifier, whose performance was assessed in both the original and validation cohorts, reportedly diagnosed cytomegalovirus status with high specificity and sensitivity.

The V gene's germline CDR1 is MNHEY and CDR2 SVGAGI. CDR3 length equals 16 residues. It was with 60 Vbeta and 13 Jbeta primers that the PCR ran. Sequencing was performed with immunoSEQ multiplex PCR; in TCRdb, only in-frame clones are kept and a portion is missing. The sample carries more than 200,000 clones, approximately 70% recorded once. The sample comprised PBMCs. The genes are TRBV6-5 and TRBJ2-5; 8 bases are a match to TRBD2. The J call may be in error: the DNA end matches TRBJ2-7 better. The sequence came from a man between 35 and 55 years old in good health and CMV-seropositive. In nucleotides, the CDR3 is TGTGCCAGCAGTTACGCCTTTCGGGGGGGATCCTACGAGCAGTACTTC. This gives the protein CASSYAFRGGSYEQYF.